What follows is one T cell receptor (beta chain) and its context. Its target is not known. The germline and genes are mouse ones. The read halts 1 residue ahead of the CDR3 end, with the missing end drawn from the germline J gene. This sample stems from a study of tissue T cells after allogeneic stem cell transplantation. Study results and limitations: Blood and spleen captured only part of the tissue TCR repertoire. Within patients, tissue anatomy strongly shaped TCR repertoire composition.

Profiled with immunoSEQ multiplex PCR; TCRdb holds only in-frame clones, not every one. Of several hundred clones in the sample, just over 45% were seen once. Germline V gene data show CDR1 as NNHNN and CDR2 as SYGAGS (reference sequence). This CDR3 has 14 residues. The ends lost 3 bases at V and 3 bases at J; junction bases unmatched: 1. The time point here: mouse harvest day 14 after allogeneic transplant. The graft held 10^6 splenic CD5+ T cells and 10^7 T-cell-depleted bone marrow cells. This mouse GVHD model was MHC-mismatched B6 to BALB/c, profiled day 7 or 14. What was sequenced was liver tissue. The receptor was isolated from a female BALB/c mouse given C57BL/6 T cells with graft-versus-host disease after an allogeneic hematopoietic cell transplant. The rearrangement joins TRBV13-2 to TRBJ1-3; 9 bases match TRBD1. The chain's CDR3 is CASGGDRVGNTLYF. CDR3 DNA (partial): TGTGCCAGCGGTGGGGACAGGGTTGGAAATACGCTCTAT.